This entry concerns a single TCR beta chain. Deletions cut 1 base from V and 10 bases from J, with 16 bases between. The V gene's germline CDR1 is SGHVS and CDR2 FQNEAQ. CDR3 length: 15 amino acids. The data originate from a study of T cell responses to AZD1222 COVID-19 vaccine. Method: immunoSEQ multiplex PCR; TCRdb's copy keeps in-frame clones and lacks some. The table lists over 100,000 clones, about 88% of them singletons. The V call is TRBV7-8, the J call TRBJ1-4; possible D gene TRBD1, 5 bases. The sequence derives from an adult in good health. Sequences were derived from peripheral blood, sampled on day 0 of AZD1222 vaccination. The CDR3 DNA follows: TGTGCCAGCAGCTTAGAGGGCAGGGCCGGGGGAAAACTGTTTTTT. Translating gives CASSLEGRAGGKLFF.